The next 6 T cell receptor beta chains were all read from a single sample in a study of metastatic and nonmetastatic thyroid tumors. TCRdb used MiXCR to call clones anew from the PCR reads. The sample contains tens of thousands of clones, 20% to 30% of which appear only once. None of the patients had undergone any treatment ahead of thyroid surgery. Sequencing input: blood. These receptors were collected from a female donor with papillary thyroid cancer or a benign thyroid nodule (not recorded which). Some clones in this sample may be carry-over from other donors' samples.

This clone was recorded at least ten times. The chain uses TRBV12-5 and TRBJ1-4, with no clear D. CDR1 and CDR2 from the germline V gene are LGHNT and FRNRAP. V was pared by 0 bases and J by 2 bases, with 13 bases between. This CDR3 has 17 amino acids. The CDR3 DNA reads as TGTGCTAGTGGTTTGGTAGTCCCCTTATCCACTAATGAAAAACTGTTTTTT. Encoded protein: CASGLVVPLSTNEKLFF.

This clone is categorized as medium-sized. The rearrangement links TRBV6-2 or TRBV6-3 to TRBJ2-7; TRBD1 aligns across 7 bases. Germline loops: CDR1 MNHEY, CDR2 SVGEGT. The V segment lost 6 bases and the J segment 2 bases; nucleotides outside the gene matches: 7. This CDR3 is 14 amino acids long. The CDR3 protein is CASSLPGTAYEQYF. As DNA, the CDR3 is TGTGCCAGCAGCCTCCCCGGGACAGCCTACGAGCAGTACTTC.

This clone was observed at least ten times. The CDR3 DNA follows: TGTGCCAGCAGTACCGGACAGGCGCCCACAGATACGCAGTATTTT. This translates into CASSTGQAPTDTQYF. The chain recombines TRBV6-4 with TRBJ2-3, with 7 bases fitting TRBD1. This CDR3 is 15 amino acids long. Germline-derived CDR1 and CDR2 are MRHNA and SNTAGT. V lost 5 bases to trimming and J lost 2 bases; unmatched junction nucleotides: 7.

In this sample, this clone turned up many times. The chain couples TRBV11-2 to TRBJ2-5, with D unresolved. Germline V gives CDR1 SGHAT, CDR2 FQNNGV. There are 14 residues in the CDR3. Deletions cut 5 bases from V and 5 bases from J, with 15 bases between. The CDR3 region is CASSPGPARETQYF. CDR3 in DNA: TGTGCCAGCAGCCCAGGACCAGCCCGGGAGACCCAGTACTTC.

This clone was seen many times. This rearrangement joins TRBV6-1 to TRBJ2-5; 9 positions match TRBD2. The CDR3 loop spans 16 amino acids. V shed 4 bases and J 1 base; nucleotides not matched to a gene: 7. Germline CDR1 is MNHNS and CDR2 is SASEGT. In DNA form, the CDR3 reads TGTGCCAGCAGTGTGGTTAGCGGGGGCAGCCAAGAGACCCAGTACTTC. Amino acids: CASSVVSGGSQETQYF.

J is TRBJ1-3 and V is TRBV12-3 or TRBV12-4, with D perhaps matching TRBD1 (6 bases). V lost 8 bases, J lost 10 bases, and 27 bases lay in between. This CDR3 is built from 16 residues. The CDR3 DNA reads TGTGCCAGCGGTTGGGATCTACAGGGCCGAGGGACAACCATATATTTT. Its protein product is CASGWDLQGRGTTIYF.